Shown below are 25 T cell receptor beta chains from a single sample sequenced in a study of cytomegalovirus exposure and HLA in healthy donors. A multiplex PCR was run with 60 Vbeta primers and 13 Jbeta primers. Profiling relied on immunoSEQ multiplex PCR, and the TCRdb table lists in-frame clones only, not all of them. Here the sample spans roughly 100,000 clones, around 80% being singletons. Sample: PBMCs. Receptor source: a woman aged 18-30 years in good health and CMV-seropositive.

CDR3 residues: CASSVNSGRPPETQYF. DNA of the CDR3: TGTGCCAGCAGCGTAAATAGCGGGAGGCCTCCAGAGACCCAGTACTTC. The chain has TRBV9 and TRBJ2-5, with 10 bases identical to TRBD2. This CDR3 has 16 residues. CDR1 is SGDLS and CDR2 is YYNGEE in the germline V gene. The J segment lost 4 bases and the V segment lost 1 base, leaving 7 bases of the junction unmatched.

The chain employs TRBV4-1 and TRBJ2-7; D is possibly TRBD2 (6 bases). V was trimmed by 0 bases and J by 3 bases, leaving 12 bases between them. The CDR3 has 15 amino acids. Germline V CDR1 and CDR2: MGHRA, YSYEKL. The CDR3 region is CASSQEGLAYYEQYF. The CDR3 DNA reads TGCGCCAGCAGCCAAGAGGGACTCGCCTACTACGAGCAGTACTTC.

This chain connects TRBV19 to TRBJ2-7; 9 nucleotides agree with TRBD1. This CDR3 region has 17 residues. With V trimmed by 4 bases and J by 2 bases, 12 bases remained unmatched. Germline assignment: CDR1 LNHDA and CDR2 SQIVND (reference sequence). The CDR3 DNA follows: TGTGCCAGTAGTACACAACAGGGGGCGTTTTCTACCTACGAGCAGTACTTC. This encodes CASSTQQGAFSTYEQYF.

About this clone itself: Other DNA sequences in the same sample also yield this CDR3. The chain is built from TRBV30 and TRBJ2-1; 11 positions match TRBD2. Looked up from germline, CDR1 is GTSNPN and CDR2 is SVGIG (reference sequence). CDR3 length: 15 amino acids. J gave up 3 bases and V 3 bases, and 4 bases lay outside the gene matches. This CDR3 is CAWSRTSGRYNEQFF. CDR3 DNA: TGTGCCTGGAGCCGGACTAGCGGGCGCTACAATGAGCAGTTCTTC.

This clone was seen just once. DNA for the CDR3: TGCAGCGTTTGGGGACAGGGAAACTATGGCTACACCTTC. Its protein product is CSVWGQGNYGYTF. The rearrangement links TRBV29-1 to TRBJ1-2; 9 nucleotides align to TRBD1. This CDR3 has 13 amino acids. Germline V gene lookup returns CDR1 SQVTM and CDR2 ANQGSEA. Losses at the gene ends were 5 bases for V and 2 bases for J; bases not matched to a gene: 3.

This rearrangement joins TRBV5-1 to TRBJ2-1, with TRBD1 matching over 7 bases. V dropped 9 bases and J dropped 13; count of bases not matched to a gene: 10. Per germline, CDR1 SGHRS and CDR2 YFSETQ. CDR3 size: 11 residues. The CDR3 DNA sequence: TGCGCCACCCCTAGGGGGCGTAATCAGTTCTTC. Amino acids: CATPRGRNQFF.

This chain links TRBV6-4 with TRBJ2-1; unclear D gene. Germline-derived CDR1 and CDR2 are MRHNA and SNTAGT. V lost 6 bases to trimming and J lost 6 bases, with 9 bases between them. The CDR3 covers 12 residues. The CDR3 protein is CASSSSVNEQFF. The CDR3 DNA is TGTGCCAGCAGCTCCTCCGTCAATGAGCAGTTCTTC.

V usage is TRBV5-1 and J usage is TRBJ2-7, with D possibly matching TRBD2 (6 bases). Germline loops: CDR1 SGHRS, CDR2 YFSETQ. This CDR3 is 14 amino acids long. Trimming shortened V by 0 bases and J by 3 bases, and 10 bases separated the two germline ends. CDR3 in DNA: TGCGCCAGCAGCTTGGCCTCGGGGGTCTACGAGCAGTACTTC. The encoded protein is CASSLASGVYEQYF.

The V and J genes are TRBV10-3 and TRBJ2-5, with 7 nucleotides matching TRBD1. The trim removed 3 bases at V and 0 bases at J, leaving 4 bases unmatched. From germline, CDR1 is ENHRY and CDR2 SYGVKD. CDR3 length: 15 residues. CDR3 bases: TGTGCCATCAGTGAAGGGGGCTCCTACCAAGAGACCCAGTACTTC. Translating gives CAISEGGSYQETQYF.

This rearrangement joins TRBV5-8 to TRBJ2-2, with D perhaps TRBD2 (5 bases). CDR1 and CDR2 from the germline V gene are SGHTS and YDEGEE. The CDR3 has 13 residues. V was clipped by 6 bases and J by 6 bases, with 12 bases between them. In nucleotides, the CDR3 is TGTGCCAGCAAAAACCCGGGGTCCGGGGAGCTGTTTTTT. Encoded protein: CASKNPGSGELFF.

This sequence joins TRBV25-1 and TRBJ2-3; D perhaps matches TRBD2 (5 bases). The V and J ends lost 7 bases and 5 bases respectively, with 13 bases between them. This CDR3 is built from 13 residues. The germline V gene encodes CDR1 MGHDK and CDR2 SYGVNS. CDR3 amino acids: CASTTNGRDTQYF. The CDR3, as DNA: TGTGCCAGCACCACTAATGGGAGAGATACGCAGTATTTT.

The J gene is TRBJ2-7, the V gene TRBV2; a weak D match, TRBD1 (6 bases). The length of the CDR3 is 14 residues. Looked up from germline, CDR1 is SNHLY and CDR2 is FYNNEI. Trimming stripped 6 bases from V and 2 bases from J, with 14 bases between. The CDR3 nucleotides read TGTGCCAGCAGACACAGGGAAATGACCTACGAGCAGTACTTC. This translates into CASRHREMTYEQYF.

The chain links TRBV6-4 to TRBJ1-2; weak D call: TRBD1 (5 bases). The V end lost 4 bases, the J end lost 7 bases, and 10 bases lay between the germline ends. The germline V gene encodes CDR1 MRHNA and CDR2 SNTAGT. The CDR3 is made up of 12 amino acids. The DNA of the CDR3 is TGTGCCAGCAGTGGGCCAGGGATTGGCTACACCTTC. Its translation is CASSGPGIGYTF.

The table lists this clone with a few counts. The chain links TRBV28 to TRBJ1-2, with a possible D match to TRBD1 (5 bases). Trimming stripped 11 bases from V and 4 bases from J, with 14 bases between. From germline, CDR1 is MDHEN and CDR2 SYDVKM. CDR3 length: 12 residues. The CDR3 DNA reads as TGTGCCCTCCGAGGGGAGGCCTATGGCTACACCTTC. This sequence encodes CALRGEAYGYTF.

V and J are TRBV25-1 and TRBJ1-1; D ambiguous. The length of the CDR3 is 12 residues. Germline V gene lookup returns CDR1 MGHDK and CDR2 SYGVNS. The V and J ends lost 6 bases and 3 bases respectively, with 8 bases between them. CDR3 DNA: TGTGCCAGCAGGAGGGTAGACACTGAAGCTTTCTTT. This sequence encodes CASRRVDTEAFF.

This clone occurred once. The V and J genes are TRBV28 and TRBJ1-5; 9 bases are shared with TRBD1. The germline V gene has CDR1 MDHEN and CDR2 SYDVKM. V gave up 1 base and J gave up 3 bases; unmatched junction bases: 7. This CDR3 is built from 17 residues. The CDR3, as DNA: TGTGCCAGCAGTTTATTGGGGACAGGGCACATCAATCAGCCCCAGCATTTT. Residues: CASSLLGTGHINQPQHF.

The chain carries TRBV27 and TRBJ1-1; perhaps TRBD1 as D (5 bases). V lost 5 bases and J lost 3, with 13 bases in between. The length of the CDR3 is 14 residues. CDR1 is MNHEY, CDR2 SMNVEV, per germline (reference sequence). CDR3 residues: CASSDQGLDTEAFF. The CDR3 bases are TGTGCCAGCAGTGACCAGGGATTGGACACTGAAGCTTTCTTT.

The CDR3 DNA reads as TGTGCCAGCAGCGAAACAGGACAGCTTGAAGCTTTCTTT. Its translation: CASSETGQLEAFF. The rearrangement links TRBV27 to TRBJ1-1, with D perhaps matching TRBD1 (6 bases). Trimming shortened V by 6 bases and J by 7 bases, and 15 bases separated the two germline ends. The CDR3 has 13 amino acids. Germline CDR1 and CDR2: MNHEY and SMNVEV (reference sequence).

The sample holds one count of this clone. The CDR3 nucleotides are TGTGCCAGCAGCGTCGAAGCCTCTGGGGCCAACGTCCTGACTTTC. Encoded protein: CASSVEASGANVLTF. The J gene is TRBJ2-6, the V gene TRBV9; D remains unclear. Germline CDR1 is SGDLS and CDR2 is YYNGEE. There are 15 residues in the CDR3. The V and J ends lost 2 bases and 0 bases respectively, with 6 bases between them.

This chain uses TRBV5-5 with TRBJ2-5; 7 positions agree with TRBD1. The J segment lost 1 base and the V segment lost 0 bases, leaving 6 bases of the junction unmatched. This CDR3 region has 16 residues. Germline-derived CDR1 and CDR2 are SGHKS and YYEKEE (reference sequence). The CDR3 sequence: CASSLATGTAQETQYF. The CDR3 DNA reads TGTGCCAGCAGCTTGGCCACCGGGACAGCCCAAGAGACCCAGTACTTC.

The chain recombines TRBV14 with TRBJ2-7, with 7 bases that match TRBD2. The germline V gene has CDR1 SGHDN and CDR2 FVKESK. The CDR3 sequence is 12 residues long. Germline trimming cut 3 bases from V and 6 bases from J; bases unmatched to any gene: 2. The CDR3 DNA reads TGTGCCAGCAGCCAGATAGCGGGCGAGCAGTACTTC. Its protein is CASSQIAGEQYF.

Of note for this clone: This likely comes from a read error, as the CDR3 has no conserved phenylalanine or tryptophan at its end. The J gene is TRBJ1-5, the V gene TRBV6-5; D may be TRBD1 (5 bases). With 8 bases removed from V and 6 bases from J, the gap between germline ends came to 17 bases. This CDR3 comprises 14 residues. CDR1 is MNHEY and CDR2 is SVGAGI in the germline V gene. CDR3 sequence (DNA): TGTGCCAGCTCCGGGGGGGGTCGTGGTCAGCCCCAGCATCTT. Residues: CASSGGGRGQPQHL.

The J gene is TRBJ1-5, the V gene TRBV5-8, with a possible D match to TRBD1 (6 bases). Germline V gives CDR1 SGHTS, CDR2 YDEGEE. Trimming took off 0 bases at V and 9 bases at J, with 19 bases between the two ends. The CDR3 extends over 16 amino acids. The CDR3 nucleotides are TGTGCCAGCAGCTTGGCAGGGTGGACAGTCACCGCGCCCCAGCATTTT. This sequence encodes CASSLAGWTVTAPQHF.

This sequence joins TRBV19 and TRBJ2-1; possible D gene TRBD2, 5 bases. The V gene's germline CDR1 is LNHDA and CDR2 SQIVND (reference sequence). This CDR3 has 17 residues. The germline V and J ends were trimmed by 3 bases and 0 bases, with 15 bases remaining between them. The CDR3 DNA follows: TGTGCCAGTAGTATTCGGCTAGCACCGAGCTCCTACAATGAGCAGTTCTTC. Amino acid sequence: CASSIRLAPSSYNEQFF. Based on the CDR3 plus reference TRBV19 and TRBJ2-1, the full variable domain is DGGITQSPKYLFRKEGQNVTLSCEQNLNHDAMYWYRQDPGQGLRLIYYSQIVNDFQKGDIAEGYSVSREKKESFPLTVTSAQKNPTAFYLCASSIRLAPSSYNEQFFGPGTRLTVL.

V usage is TRBV5-1 and J usage is TRBJ2-7; 7 bases fit TRBD2. Germline lookup yields CDR1 SGHRS and CDR2 YFSETQ. Unmatched junction bases numbered 13, after V lost 4 bases and J lost 3 bases. CDR3 length equals 16 residues. The DNA of the CDR3 is TGCGCCAGCAGCCAACGATCCGACGGGGGGAACTACGAGCAGTACTTC. It codes for CASSQRSDGGNYEQYF.